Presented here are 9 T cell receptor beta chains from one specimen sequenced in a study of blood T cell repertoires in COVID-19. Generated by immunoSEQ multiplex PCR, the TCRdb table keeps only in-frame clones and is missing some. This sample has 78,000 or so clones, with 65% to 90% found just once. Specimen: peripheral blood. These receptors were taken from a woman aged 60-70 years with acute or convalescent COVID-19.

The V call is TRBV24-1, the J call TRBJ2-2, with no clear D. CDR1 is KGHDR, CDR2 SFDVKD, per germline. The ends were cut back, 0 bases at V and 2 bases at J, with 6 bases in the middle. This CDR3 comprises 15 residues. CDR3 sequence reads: CATSDLSVNTGELFF. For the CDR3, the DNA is TGTGCCACCAGTGATTTGTCGGTCAACACCGGGGAGCTGTTTTTT.

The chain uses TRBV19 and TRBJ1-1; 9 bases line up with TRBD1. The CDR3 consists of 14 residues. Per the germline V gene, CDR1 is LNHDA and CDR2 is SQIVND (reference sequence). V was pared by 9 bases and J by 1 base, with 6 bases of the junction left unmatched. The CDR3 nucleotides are TGTGCCAGCAGGGACAGGGCTCGGAACACTGAAGCTTTCTTT. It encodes CASRDRARNTEAFF.

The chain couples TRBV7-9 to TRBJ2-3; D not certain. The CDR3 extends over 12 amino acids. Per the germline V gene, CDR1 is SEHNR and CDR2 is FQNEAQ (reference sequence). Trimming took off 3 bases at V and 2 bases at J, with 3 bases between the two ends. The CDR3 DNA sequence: TGTGCCAGCAGCTTTAACACAGATACGCAGTATTTT. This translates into CASSFNTDTQYF.

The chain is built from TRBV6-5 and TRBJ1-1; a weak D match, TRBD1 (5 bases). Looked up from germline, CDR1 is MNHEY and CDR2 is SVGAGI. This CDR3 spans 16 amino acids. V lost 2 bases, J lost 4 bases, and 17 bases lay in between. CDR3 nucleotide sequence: TGTGCCAGCAGTTACATCTCCGGGACCGGGGGCACTGAAGCTTTCTTT. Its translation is CASSYISGTGGTEAFF.

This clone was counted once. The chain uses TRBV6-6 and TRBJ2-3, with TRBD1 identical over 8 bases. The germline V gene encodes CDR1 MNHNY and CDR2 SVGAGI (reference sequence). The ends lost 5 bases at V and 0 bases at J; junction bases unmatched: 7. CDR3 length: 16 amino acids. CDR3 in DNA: TGTGCCAGCAGTCGACAGGGGCGTATTAGCACAGATACGCAGTATTTT. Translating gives CASSRQGRISTDTQYF.

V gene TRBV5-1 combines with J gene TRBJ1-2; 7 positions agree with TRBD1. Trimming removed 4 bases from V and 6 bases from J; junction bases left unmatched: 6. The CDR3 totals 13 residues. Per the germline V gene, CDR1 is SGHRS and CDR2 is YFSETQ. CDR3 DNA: TGCGCCAGCAGCCTGGGGACAGACAATGGCTACACCTTC. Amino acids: CASSLGTDNGYTF.

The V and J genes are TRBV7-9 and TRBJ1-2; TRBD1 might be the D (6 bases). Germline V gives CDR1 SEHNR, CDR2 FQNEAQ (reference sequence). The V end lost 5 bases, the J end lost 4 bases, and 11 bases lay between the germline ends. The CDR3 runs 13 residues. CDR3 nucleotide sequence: TGTGCCAGCAGCCCGAGGACAGTCTATGGCTACACCTTC. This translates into CASSPRTVYGYTF.

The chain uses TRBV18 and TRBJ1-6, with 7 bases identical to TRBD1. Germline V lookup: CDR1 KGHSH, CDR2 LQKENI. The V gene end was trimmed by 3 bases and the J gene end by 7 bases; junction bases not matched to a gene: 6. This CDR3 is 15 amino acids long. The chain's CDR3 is CASSPVGGLNSPLHF. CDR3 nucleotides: TGTGCCAGCTCACCGGTAGGGGGCCTAAATTCACCCCTCCACTTT.

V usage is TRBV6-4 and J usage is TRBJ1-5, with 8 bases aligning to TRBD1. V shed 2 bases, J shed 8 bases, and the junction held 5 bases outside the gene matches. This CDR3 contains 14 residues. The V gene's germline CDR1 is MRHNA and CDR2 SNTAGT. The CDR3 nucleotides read TGTGCCAGCAGTGACCTGACAGGGGCCAAGCCCCAGCATTTT. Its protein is CASSDLTGAKPQHF.